The 14 T cell receptor beta chains presented below share a single source sample, sequenced in a study of shared clonotypes between healthy human individuals. Repertoires were generated with immunoSEQ multiplex PCR, while TCRdb's copy carries only in-frame clones and drops some. The repertoire has about 500,000 clones, 60% to 80% of them found once; the top ten carry around 12%. The material sequenced was PBMCs. The receptors were gathered from a woman aged 35 to 49 in good health. Some clones in this sample may be carry-over from other donors' samples.

The chain uses TRBV7-8 and TRBJ2-5; the match to TRBD2 covers 7 bases. CDR1 is SGHVS and CDR2 is FQNEAQ in the germline V gene. CDR3 length: 13 residues. V shed 5 bases and J 9 bases; nucleotides not matched to a gene: 9. In DNA, the CDR3 is TGTGCCAGCAGCGTTCTAGCGGTGGGAGCCCAGTACTTC. Its protein product is CASSVLAVGAQYF.

The chain joins TRBV6-5 to TRBJ2-5; 10 bases fit TRBD1. The J call is doubtful: the DNA matches TRBJ2-7 better. The CDR3 totals 14 residues. Germline CDR1 and CDR2: MNHEY and SVGAGI. Written as DNA, the CDR3 is TGTGCCAGCAGATACCGGGACAGGGGCTACGAGCAGTACTTC. This translates into CASRYRDRGYEQYF.

V and J are TRBV2 and TRBJ1-5, with D unclear. V lost 6 bases, J lost 0 bases, and 12 bases lay in between. In germline, CDR1 is SNHLY, CDR2 FYNNEI. This CDR3 has 15 residues. The CDR3 DNA is TGTGCCAGCAGCCAGGACCGCCCTAGCAATCAGCCCCAGCATTTT. It codes for CASSQDRPSNQPQHF.

V and J are TRBV18 and TRBJ2-1, with 11 bases lining up with TRBD2. J lost 9 bases, V lost 4 bases, and 14 bases had no gene match. The germline V gene has CDR1 KGHSH and CDR2 LQKENI. This CDR3 region has 17 residues. The chain's CDR3 is CASSRRGTSGSGTEQFF. In nucleotides, the CDR3 is TGTGCCAGCTCACGAAGGGGCACTAGCGGGAGTGGGACTGAGCAGTTCTTC.

This chain joins TRBV11-3 and TRBJ1-1; D is possibly TRBD1 (6 bases). The germline V gene encodes CDR1 SGHNT and CDR2 YENEEA. V lost 4 bases and J lost 5, with 8 bases in between. The CDR3 totals 12 residues. The CDR3 is CASSSGETEAFF. CDR3 nucleotide sequence: TGTGCCAGCAGCTCAGGGGAAACTGAAGCTTTCTTT.

The chain is built from TRBV9 and TRBJ2-2; D is unclear. Trimming left V 4 bases short and J 8 bases short, with 6 bases between. This CDR3 has 11 amino acids. Germline CDR1 is SGDLS and CDR2 is YYNGEE. The CDR3 protein is CASSRMGELFF. The CDR3 coding sequence is TGTGCCAGCAGCCGAATGGGGGAGCTGTTTTTT. Filled out from reference TRBV9 and TRBJ2-2, the complete variable domain reads DSGVTQTPKHLITATGQRVTLRCSPRSGDLSVYWYQQSLDQGLQFLIQYYNGEERAKGNILERFSAQQFPDLHSELNLSSLELGDSALYFCASSRMGELFFGEGSRLTVL.

This clone was observed a handful of times. The J gene is TRBJ2-3, the V gene TRBV6-4; D is perhaps TRBD1 (5 bases). The CDR3 loop spans 15 amino acids. The V end was cut by 2 bases, the J end by 1 base, with 10 bases between. The germline CDR1 and CDR2 sequences are MRHNA and SNTAGT. CDR3 DNA: TGTGCCAGCAGTGACGGAATAGGGGGCACAGATACGCAGTATTTT. It encodes CASSDGIGGTDTQYF.

The chain links TRBV7-2 to TRBJ2-3, with 13 positions matching TRBD2. The trim removed 6 bases at V and 5 bases at J, leaving 8 bases unmatched. Germline CDR1 and CDR2: SGHTA and FQGNSA. This CDR3 is built from 16 residues. CDR3 residues: CASRELAGGPGDTQYF. Here the CDR3 DNA reads TGTGCCAGCAGGGAACTAGCGGGAGGGCCGGGAGATACGCAGTATTTT.

The chain has TRBV7-8 and TRBJ2-3, with D unresolved. This CDR3 is 13 amino acids long. Trimming left V 5 bases short and J 5 bases short, with 11 bases between. In germline, CDR1 is SGHVS, CDR2 FQNEAQ. Here the CDR3 reads CASSTTRGDTQYF. The CDR3, as DNA: TGTGCCAGCAGCACTACTCGTGGAGATACGCAGTATTTT.

CDR3 DNA sequence: TGTGCCAGCAGCACAGGTCTAGGCAACACCATATATTTT. The encoded protein is CASSTGLGNTIYF. The rearrangement links TRBV7-3 to TRBJ1-3; TRBD1 is a possible D gene (5 bases). Trimming took 5 bases from V and 7 from J, leaving 12 bases between them. The CDR3 is 13 residues long. Germline V gene data show CDR1 as SGHTA and CDR2 as FQGTGA.

Notes on this clone: This likely came from a read error, as a far larger clone is one base away. The genes are TRBV5-1 and TRBJ2-4; no definite D call. Germline V gene data show CDR1 as SGHRS and CDR2 as YFSETQ. The length of the CDR3 is 15 residues. The V end lost 4 bases, the J end lost 5 bases, and 16 bases lay between the germline ends. The CDR3 protein is CASSPQVDGENIQYF. The CDR3 DNA reads as TGCGCCAGCAGCCCCCAGGTGGACGGAGAAAACATTCAGTACTTC.

This clone has a count of ten or more. The V gene is TRBV21-1, the J gene TRBJ1-5; the D call of TRBD1 is as the table states it, not checked on the DNA. TRBV21-1 corresponds to a pseudogene. The CDR3 has 16 amino acids. CDR3 in DNA: TGTGCCAGCAGCAAAAGGAGGACAGGGCAGAATCAGCCCCAGCATTTT. Translating it yields CASSKRRTGQNQPQHF.

Points on this clone: The junction and the germline gene differ at one end; a read error may be behind it. Additional DNA sequences in this sample encode the identical CDR3. V gene TRBV30 combines with J gene TRBJ2-7; TRBD1 might be the D (6 bases). This CDR3 contains 14 residues. Germline values: CDR1 GTSNPN, CDR2 SVGIG (reference sequence). The CDR3: CAWSVLRGSYEQYF. CDR3 bases: TGCGCCTGGAGTGTGCTCAGGGGCTCCTACGAGCAGTACTTC. The full variable domain, in which reference TRBV30 and TRBJ2-7 provide the parts outside the CDR3, is SQTIHQWPATLVQPVGSPLSLECTVEGTSNPNLYWYRQAAGRGLQLLFYSVGIGQISSEVPQNLSASRPQDRQFILSSKKLLLSDSGFYLCAWSVLRGSYEQYFGPGTRLTVT.

As concerns this clone: Other DNA variants within this sample encode the same CDR3. The V call is TRBV30, the J call TRBJ2-7; D gene uncertain. The CDR3 spans 12 residues. V was cut by 2 bases and J by 2 bases, with 7 bases left in between. Germline-derived CDR1 and CDR2 are GTSNPN and SVGIG (reference sequence). The CDR3 sequence: CAWSLLTYEQYF. CDR3 nucleotide sequence: TGTGCCTGGAGTCTGCTTACCTACGAGCAGTACTTC.